This passage covers 21 T cell receptor beta chains from one sample sequenced in a study of sequential checkpoint blockade in melanoma. The data were produced by immunoSEQ multiplex PCR, yet TCRdb's version contains in-frame clones alone and is incomplete. The sample holds about 3,000 clones, roughly 21% seen once. The sample's treatment: randomized to nivolumab then ipilimumab (arm A) or the reverse (arm B). Sequenced here: tumor tissue (inferred from file names), sampled from a patient given nivolumab and ipilimumab in sequence. These receptor sequences come from a human patient with melanoma. Some clones in this sample may be carry-over from other donors' samples.

This clone was seen a few times. The chain has TRBV7-7 and TRBJ2-2; 12 positions match TRBD2. Germline V gives CDR1 SSHAT, CDR2 FNYEAQ (reference sequence). The junction had 11 bases not matched to a gene; V was cut back by 5 bases and J by 4 bases. The CDR3 totals 18 residues. In nucleotides, the CDR3 is TGTGCCAGCAGCCCAAGCGGACTAGCGGGGAAGGTCACCGGGGAGCTGTTTTTT. Translated, it gives CASSPSGLAGKVTGELFF.

The genes are TRBV12-5 and TRBJ2-6, with a possible D match to TRBD1 (5 bases). The CDR3 totals 19 residues. Germline-derived CDR1 and CDR2 are LGHNT and FRNRAP. The CDR3 DNA sequence: TGTGCCACCTCAGACCTTCAGGGCACCTACTCCTCTGGGGCCAACGTCCTGACTTTC. Protein product: CATSDLQGTYSSGANVLTF.

The chain uses TRBV18 and TRBJ2-1, with 11 bases matching TRBD2. CDR1 is KGHSH, CDR2 LQKENI, per germline. Trimming removed 3 bases from V and 6 bases from J; junction bases left unmatched: 7. This CDR3 comprises 16 residues. CDR3 residues: CASSPPTSGGGNEQFF. CDR3 DNA: TGTGCCAGCTCACCCCCCACTAGCGGGGGAGGCAATGAGCAGTTCTTC.

This chain connects TRBV19 to TRBJ1-2; D remains unclear. CDR3 length equals 13 residues. In germline, CDR1 is LNHDA, CDR2 SQIVND (reference sequence). V was trimmed by 7 bases and J by 0 bases, leaving 9 bases between them. CDR3 sequence (DNA): TGTGCCAGTATGGGCACCTCTAACTATGGCTACACCTTC. It is translated as CASMGTSNYGYTF.

Written as DNA, the CDR3 is TGTGCCTGGAGTCGCCAGGGAAGGCGGTTAGATACGCAGTATTTT. Protein product: CAWSRQGRRLDTQYF. This chain joins TRBV30 and TRBJ2-3; TRBD1 might be the D (5 bases). V was shortened by 2 bases and J by 5 bases, with 17 bases between the two germline ends. The CDR3 covers 15 residues. CDR1 and CDR2 (germline): GTSNPN, SVGIG (reference sequence).

V gene TRBV19 combines with J gene TRBJ2-5; TRBD1 matches 7 bases. Losses at the gene ends were 1 base for V and 4 bases for J; bases not matched to a gene: 3. Per the germline V gene, CDR1 is LNHDA and CDR2 is SQIVND (reference sequence). CDR3 length: 14 residues. The CDR3 region is CASSIGKGAETQYF. CDR3 nucleotides: TGTGCCAGTAGTATAGGCAAGGGGGCAGAGACCCAGTACTTC.

The V call is TRBV9, the J call TRBJ2-3, with 9 positions matching TRBD2. Germline V lookup: CDR1 SGDLS, CDR2 YYNGEE. V lost 0 bases, J lost 6 bases, and 2 bases stayed unmatched. This CDR3 has 14 residues. Written as DNA, the CDR3 is TGTGCCAGCAGCGTAGGTAGCGGGGGCGATACGCAGTATTTT. The encoded protein is CASSVGSGGDTQYF.

In its sample, this clone was seen many times. V and J are TRBV11-3 and TRBJ1-2, with D possibly matching TRBD1 (6 bases). There are 15 residues in the CDR3. Germline V gene data show CDR1 as SGHNT and CDR2 as YENEEA. V gave up 2 bases and J gave up 4 bases, with 14 bases separating them. The CDR3 DNA reads TGTGCCAGCAGCTTACTATTTGGACAGTCCTATGGCTACACCTTC. Translated, it gives CASSLLFGQSYGYTF.

The V call is TRBV10-2, the J call TRBJ2-7, with D uncertain. V was cut by 6 bases and J by 1 base, with 16 bases left in between. Per the germline V gene, CDR1 is WSHSY and CDR2 is SAAADI. The CDR3 covers 15 residues. The CDR3 reads CASSEQLAGSYEQYF. CDR3 bases: TGCGCCAGCAGCGAACAGTTGGCCGGATCCTACGAGCAGTACTTC.

The rearrangement joins TRBV12-5 to TRBJ2-2; no clear D. Per germline, CDR1 LGHNT and CDR2 FRNRAP. This CDR3 is 14 amino acids long. Trimming pared 5 bases from V and 0 bases from J, leaving 7 bases between. The CDR3 spells CASGTPSNTGELFF. In DNA form, the CDR3 reads TGTGCTAGTGGTACCCCCTCGAACACCGGGGAGCTGTTTTTT.

The chain carries TRBV6-8 and TRBJ2-5, with a possible D match to TRBD2 (5 bases). Trimming left V 5 bases short and J 4 bases short, with 17 bases between. This CDR3 has 15 amino acids. From germline, CDR1 is MNHGY and CDR2 SAAAGT. This CDR3 reads CASSEGLLTGETQYF. As DNA, the CDR3 is TGTGCCAGCAGTGAGGGCCTACTGACGGGAGAGACCCAGTACTTC.

This clone was seen a few times. The chain recombines TRBV6-8 with TRBJ2-5; D ambiguous. The CDR3 has 12 residues. V lost 6 bases and J lost 7, with 12 bases in between. Germline V lookup: CDR1 MNHGY, CDR2 SAAAGT. The CDR3 region has the DNA TGTGCCAGCAGCCCCACGGGCGGGACCCAGTACTTC. Amino acids: CASSPTGGTQYF.

This sequence joins TRBV30 and TRBJ2-7; TRBD2 matches 7 bases. Trimming took 2 bases from V and 7 from J; bases not matched to a gene: 14. Germline assignment: CDR1 GTSNPN and CDR2 SVGIG (reference sequence). This CDR3 has 15 amino acids. The CDR3 DNA is TGTGCCTGGAGTCCCAAGGGAGGGGTAGGCGAGGAGCAGTACTTC. The encoded protein is CAWSPKGGVGEEQYF.

In its sample, this clone ranks as medium-sized. The chain couples TRBV6-8 to TRBJ2-5, with D perhaps being TRBD1 or TRBD2 (6 bases each). Germline V CDR1 and CDR2: MNHGY, SAAAGT. The CDR3 covers 14 residues. V dropped 2 bases and J dropped 4 bases, with 11 bases sitting between them. The CDR3 region has the DNA TGTGCCAGCAGTTACGGAGGGGGTCTAGAGACCCAGTACTTC. Amino acids: CASSYGGGLETQYF.

The chain has TRBV11-3 and TRBJ2-7; D is perhaps TRBD1 (6 bases). Germline CDR1 and CDR2: SGHNT and YENEEA. The CDR3 covers 14 residues. V dropped 7 bases and J dropped 5 bases, with 18 bases sitting between them. The CDR3 region has the DNA TGTGCCAGCACCCGCCACAGGGAAGGCCACGAGCAGTACTTC. As protein: CASTRHREGHEQYF.

V and J are TRBV29-1 and TRBJ1-3; weak D call: TRBD1 (6 bases). V gave up 7 bases and J gave up 2 bases, with 18 bases separating them. Germline-derived CDR1 and CDR2 are SQVTM and ANQGSEA. The CDR3 spans 15 residues. The DNA for the CDR3 is TGCAGCGCCCATGAAGATACAGGGCCTGGAAACACCATATATTTT. Protein sequence: CSAHEDTGPGNTIYF. Filled out from reference TRBV29-1 and TRBJ1-3, the complete variable domain reads SAVISQKPSRDICQRGTSLTIQCQVDSQVTMMFWYRQQPGQSLTLIATANQGSEATYESGFVIDKFPISRPNLTFSTLTVSNMSPEDSSIYLCSAHEDTGPGNTIYFGEGSWLTVV.

This clone rates as medium-sized. The chain carries TRBV11-3 and TRBJ2-2; no firm D call. Trimming stripped 3 bases from V and 0 bases from J, with 5 bases between. CDR3 length: 14 residues. CDR1 and CDR2 from the germline V gene are SGHNT and YENEEA. CDR3 coding DNA: TGTGCCAGCAGCTTGGAGACGAACACCGGGGAGCTGTTTTTT. Its protein product is CASSLETNTGELFF.

This clone has more than one count but fewer than ten. The J gene is TRBJ2-3, the V gene TRBV28; D is perhaps TRBD2 (5 bases). This CDR3 has 13 amino acids. Trimming took off 5 bases at V and 7 bases at J, with 13 bases between the two ends. Per germline, CDR1 MDHEN and CDR2 SYDVKM. The CDR3 sequence is CASSPPGVNTQYF. DNA for the CDR3: TGTGCCAGCAGTCCCCCCGGGGTGAATACGCAGTATTTT.

The J gene is TRBJ2-5, the V gene TRBV6-8; unclear D gene. This CDR3 region has 14 residues. Germline assignment: CDR1 MNHGY and CDR2 SAAAGT. The V end lost 5 bases, the J end lost 0 bases, and 10 bases lay between the germline ends. The CDR3 DNA reads as TGTGCCAGCAGTCCTGGACGGAACCAAGAGACCCAGTACTTC. It encodes CASSPGRNQETQYF.

The chain uses TRBV5-1 and TRBJ2-1; 12 positions agree with TRBD1. In germline, CDR1 is SGHRS, CDR2 YFSETQ. The CDR3 covers 15 residues. With V trimmed by 4 bases and J by 5 bases, 4 bases remained unmatched. The CDR3, as DNA: TGCGCCAGCAGCGGGGGACAGGGGGCGAACAATGAGCAGTTCTTC. This translates into CASSGGQGANNEQFF. The full variable domain, rest sourced from reference TRBV5-1 and TRBJ2-1, is KAGVTQTPRYLIKTRGQQVTLSCSPISGHRSVSWYQQTPGQGLQFLFEYFSETQRNKGNFPGRFSGRQFSNSRSEMNVSTLELGDSALYLCASSGGQGANNEQFFGPGTRLTVL.

Judged by abundance, this clone is medium-sized (0.01 to 0.1%). The genes are TRBV25-1 and TRBJ2-2; the match to TRBD1 covers 7 bases. Germline V gene data show CDR1 as MGHDK and CDR2 as SYGVNS. The CDR3 loop spans 15 amino acids. With V trimmed by 6 bases and J by 2 bases, 6 bases remained unmatched. The CDR3 coding sequence is TGTGCCAGCAGAGAGACAGGGATAAACACCGGGGAGCTGTTTTTT. Its translation is CASRETGINTGELFF.